A single T cell receptor (beta chain) is shown here with its context. These data originate in a study of shared clonotypes between healthy human individuals. V shed 2 bases, J shed 3 bases, and the junction held 3 bases outside the gene matches. This CDR3 region has 15 residues. Germline CDR1 SGHNT, CDR2 YYREEE (reference sequence). The data were produced by immunoSEQ multiplex PCR, yet TCRdb's version contains in-frame clones alone and is incomplete. The table records 1,100,000 or so clones, approximately 80% of them present only once. Donors included only healthy HIV-negative adults lacking recent acute infections or vaccinations.

Sequenced material: memory CD4+ T cells from PBMCs. Subset meaning: CD45RA-negative fraction. The gene calls are TRBV5-4 and TRBJ2-3, with 10 bases identical to TRBD2. This clonotype was sampled from a man aged 18-30 years in good health. Some clones in this sample may be carry-over from other donors' samples. CDR3 in amino acids: CASSLETSGTDTQYF. The CDR3 DNA follows: TGTGCCAGCAGCTTAGAGACTAGCGGGACAGATACGCAGTATTTT.